The clone carrying this T cell receptor beta chain was counted a single time. As yet, its antigen is unknown. This record comes from a study of T cells in localized non-small cell lung cancer. Broader study findings: Density of T cells in blood, when higher, went with longer overall survival. Uninvolved adjacent lung had the highest recorded T cell clonality, with tumor below it. Median detection of top 100 tumor clones in adjacent lung was 57 clones. Heterogeneity remains possible because sequencing was limited to only one tumor region.

The length of the CDR3 is 17 residues. The V end was cut by 4 bases, the J end by 3 bases, with 16 bases between. Germline CDR1 and CDR2: SGHDN and FVKESK. TCRdb keeps only in-frame clones here, not all; method: immunoSEQ multiplex PCR. The table has nearly 25,000 clones, approximately 83% seen once. The chain uses TRBV14 and TRBJ1-6; D unclear. The TCR sequence derives from a male donor at least 60 years old with stage II squamous cell lung carcinoma. The sequencing used peripheral blood, collected before any cancer treatment. DNA for the CDR3: TGTGCCAGCAGCCGTCAACCACATGAGCTCTATAATTCACCCCTCCACTTT. Translated, it gives CASSRQPHELYNSPLHF.